The 20 T cell receptor beta chains given below trace back to one sample, sequenced in a study of blood T cells in healthy people across ages. Combining a sample-barcoded 5' primer with a J-beta primer mix, a second PCR ran for roughly 7 to 12 cycles. TCRdb fed the 5' RACE reads into MiXCR, producing one record per CDR3 protein. In the table there are about 1 million distinct CDR3 sequences, over 35% of which are singletons. Sequences were obtained from blood. The source is an older woman in good health.

About this clonotype: At one boundary the junction diverges from the germline segment, which might be a read error. This chain uses TRBV2 with TRBJ1-6; 11 bases align to TRBD1. Germline CDR1 reads SNHLY; CDR2 reads FYNNEI. This CDR3 region has 15 residues. The CDR3 coding sequence is TGTGCCAGCAGAGAAGGACAGGGGGCAAATTCACCCCTCCACTTT. Translating gives CASREGQGANSPLHF.

The J gene is TRBJ2-1, the V gene TRBV27, with D uncertain. Germline-derived CDR1 and CDR2 are MNHEY and SMNVEV (reference sequence). The CDR3 is 15 amino acids. Deletions cut 7 bases from V and 0 bases from J, with 13 bases between. CDR3 DNA: TGTGCCAGCACCGGCCATGGCGGCTCCTACAATGAGCAGTTCTTC. Translation: CASTGHGGSYNEQFF.

In this sample, this clonotype turned up a few times. V is TRBV7-8 and J is TRBJ2-1; tentative D call: TRBD2 (6 bases). The germline gives CDR1 SGHVS, CDR2 FQNEAQ. The germline V and J ends were trimmed by 5 bases and 0 bases, with 11 bases remaining between them. This CDR3 spans 15 amino acids. The CDR3 DNA sequence: TGTGCCAGCAGCATGGAGGGAGTCTCCTACAATGAGCAGTTCTTC. Protein sequence: CASSMEGVSYNEQFF.

This clonotype was detected only a few times. The rearrangement joins TRBV11-2 to TRBJ2-4; unclear D gene. With the DNA end fitting TRBJ2-7 better, the J assignment may be wrong. The germline CDR1 and CDR2 sequences are SGHAT and FQNNGV. The CDR3 loop spans 11 amino acids. The CDR3, as DNA: TGTGCCAGCAGTCACTACGACGAGCAGTACTTC. Translating gives CASSHYDEQYF.

The chain employs TRBV18 and TRBJ2-5; 8 nucleotides align to TRBD1. The J call is doubtful: the DNA matches TRBJ2-7 better. Per the germline V gene, CDR1 is KGHSH and CDR2 is LQKENI. This CDR3 is 14 amino acids long. CDR3 amino acids: CASSPLGQDYEQYF. CDR3 sequence (DNA): TGTGCCAGCTCACCTTTGGGACAGGACTACGAGCAGTACTTC.

This rearrangement joins TRBV12-3 or TRBV12-4 to TRBJ1-2; D unclear. V gave up 11 bases and J gave up 6 bases, with 10 bases separating them. This CDR3 contains 10 residues. CDR3 region: CASGEDGYTF. In DNA, the CDR3 is TGTGCCTCGGGAGAGGATGGCTACACCTTC.

The chain is built from TRBV4-2 and TRBJ2-7; 8 bases align to TRBD1. There are 15 residues in the CDR3. After removal of 1 base from V and 2 bases from J, the junction contained 4 bases not matched to a gene. Germline CDR1 LGHNA, CDR2 YNFKEQ. CDR3 bases: TGTGCCAGCAGCCAAGTTGTGACAGGGGCCTACGAGCAGTACTTC. Amino acid sequence: CASSQVVTGAYEQYF.

This chain joins TRBV7-3 and TRBJ2-1; 8 nucleotides agree with TRBD1. The CDR3 length is 15 residues. Germline V gives CDR1 SGHTA, CDR2 FQGTGA. V gave up 2 bases and J gave up 5 bases; unmatched junction bases: 5. The CDR3 reads CASSLAGQANNEQFF. For the CDR3, the DNA is TGTGCCAGCAGCTTAGCGGGACAGGCCAACAATGAGCAGTTCTTC.

The chain links TRBV6-1 to TRBJ1-2; maybe TRBD1 (6 bases). Trimming removed 6 bases from V and 0 bases from J, with 14 bases in between. This CDR3 has 15 residues. CDR1 and CDR2 (germline): MNHNS, SASEGT. CDR3 protein: CASSEWDTSNYGYTF. DNA of the CDR3: TGTGCCAGCAGCGAGTGGGACACTTCTAACTATGGCTACACCTTC.

The chain is built from TRBV2 and TRBJ2-5; 8 bases are a match to TRBD1. Per the germline V gene, CDR1 is SNHLY and CDR2 is FYNNEI. V shed 2 bases, J shed 5 bases, and the junction held 1 base outside the gene matches. CDR3 length: 13 residues. The CDR3 region is CASSENRGETQYF. The CDR3, as DNA: TGTGCCAGCAGTGAAAACAGGGGGGAGACCCAGTACTTC.

This clonotype was counted a few times. This chain uses TRBV12-3 or TRBV12-4 with TRBJ2-3; TRBD2 is a possible D gene (5 bases). This CDR3 contains 15 residues. The V gene lost 5 bases and the J gene lost 5 bases, with 17 bases spanning the gap. The CDR3 spells CASSPQRLGKDTQYF. CDR3 DNA sequence: TGTGCCAGCAGTCCACAGCGGTTAGGGAAAGATACGCAGTATTTT.

This sequence joins TRBV4-1 and TRBJ2-1; D may be TRBD2 (6 bases). This CDR3 has 15 amino acids. Trimming shortened V by 0 bases and J by 9 bases, and 15 bases separated the two germline ends. CDR1 is MGHRA, CDR2 YSYEKL, per germline. This CDR3 reads CASSQDQPGVAEQFF. The CDR3, as DNA: TGCGCCAGCAGCCAAGATCAGCCGGGGGTCGCTGAGCAGTTCTTC.

V and J are TRBV6-1 and TRBJ2-1; D may be TRBD2 (5 bases). The J call could be wrong; TRBJ2-7 is a better fit for the DNA end. Germline V gene sequence: CDR1 MNHNS, CDR2 SASEGT. CDR3 size: 17 residues. As DNA, the CDR3 is TGTGCCAGCAGTGACGGACCAGCGGAAAGCTCCTACAATGAGCAGTACTTC. As protein: CASSDGPAESSYNEQYF.

The chain employs TRBV20-1 and TRBJ2-1; D is undetermined. The V gene lost 2 bases and the J gene lost 5 bases, with 10 bases spanning the gap. The CDR3 sequence is 13 residues long. CDR1 is DFQATT, CDR2 SNEGSKA, per germline (reference sequence). The CDR3 sequence is CSARSHIHNEQFF. CDR3 nucleotides: TGCAGTGCTAGATCCCACATACACAATGAGCAGTTCTTC.

Only a few counts were recorded for this clonotype. This rearrangement joins TRBV7-6 to TRBJ1-4; 9 bases agree with TRBD1. The germline V gene encodes CDR1 SGHVS and CDR2 FNYEAQ. V lost 5 bases to trimming and J lost 7 bases; unmatched junction nucleotides: 5. This CDR3 region has 14 residues. The CDR3 bases are TGTGCCAGCAGCCCCGGGACAGGGAGTGAAAAACTGTTTTTT. Translating gives CASSPGTGSEKLFF.

The chain is built from TRBV5-1 and TRBJ1-4, with D possibly TRBD1 on 6 matching bases. Germline values: CDR1 SGHRS, CDR2 YFSETQ. The V gene lost 5 bases and the J gene lost 7 bases, with 18 bases spanning the gap. This CDR3 has 15 residues. CDR3 bases: TGCGCCAGCAGTCGCGTGGGGGCTGTCGGTGAAAAACTGTTTTTT. It specifies CASSRVGAVGEKLFF.

This clonotype appeared a few times. The V gene is TRBV11-2, the J gene TRBJ2-7, with 9 bases fitting TRBD1. V was clipped by 4 bases and J by 1 base; unmatched bases: 17. Germline CDR1 SGHAT, CDR2 FQNNGV. The CDR3 extends over 19 amino acids. The DNA of the CDR3 is TGTGCCAGCAGCTCCCGGGGGACAGGGTTCTTGATGAGATCCTACGAGCAGTACTTC. Residues: CASSSRGTGFLMRSYEQYF. Combining the CDR3 with reference TRBV11-2 and TRBJ2-7 gives the whole variable domain EAGVAQSPRYKIIEKRQSVAFWCNPISGHATLYWYQQILGQGPKLLIQFQNNGVVDDSQLPKDRFSAERLKGVDSTLKIQPAKLEDSAVYLCASSSRGTGFLMRSYEQYFGPGTRLTVT.

This clonotype has only one observation. The chain has TRBV6-6 and TRBJ1-2, with 8 bases lining up with TRBD1. CDR1 and CDR2 from the germline V gene are MNHNY and SVGAGI (reference sequence). Germline trimming cut 2 bases from V and 0 bases from J; bases unmatched to any gene: 2. The CDR3 covers 15 residues. CDR3 DNA: TGTGCCAGCAGTTACGACAGGGGTCCTAACTATGGCTACACCTTC. Protein product: CASSYDRGPNYGYTF.

This clonotype appeared a single time. This rearrangement joins TRBV29-1 to TRBJ2-1; possible D gene TRBD1, 6 bases. Trimming cost V 1 base and J 9 bases, with 16 bases left between them. Germline lookup yields CDR1 SQVTM and CDR2 ANQGSEA. This CDR3 contains 14 residues. The CDR3 DNA reads TGCAGCGTTGAAGGTCGGGACACTATGTTTGAGCAGTTCTTC. Translation: CSVEGRDTMFEQFF.

This chain uses TRBV20-1 with TRBJ2-3; D not certain. The CDR3 contains 15 residues. Trimming took 2 bases from V and 0 from J, leaving 12 bases between them. Per germline, CDR1 DFQATT and CDR2 SNEGSKA (reference sequence). CDR3 nucleotides: TGCAGTGCTAGATGCTTAACGGATAGCACAGATACGCAGTATTTT. Residues: CSARCLTDSTDTQYF.